The sequence of this TCR beta chain was determined in a study of identical twins. General study points: Invariant MAIT and iNKT cells could partly confound zero-insertion analyses.

J lost 0 bases, V lost 4 bases, and 5 bases had no gene match. CDR3 size: 15 residues. The germline gives CDR1 SGHTA, CDR2 FQGNSA. In TCRdb, the 5' RACE reads were re-called with MiXCR into one record per CDR3 protein. This table holds 200,000 to 250,000 distinct CDR3 sequences, 6% to 9% found once. This clonotype showed up just a few times. Its target is not known. The sample was also linked to a second study, of yellow fever vaccine responses in identical twins. That work contributes: On the reported evidence, twins' vaccine T cell responses seemed partly convergent and partly personalized.

Sequenced sample: memory (CD45RO+) T cells sorted from blood. This TCR came from a woman younger than 30 in good health. The gene calls are TRBV7-2 and TRBJ2-5, with 7 bases that match TRBD2. CDR3 bases: TGTGCCAGCAGCTCCCAAGCGGGATACCAAGAGACCCAGTACTTC. Translation gives CASSSQAGYQETQYF. Supplemented by reference TRBV7-2 and TRBJ2-5, the full variable domain reads GAGVSQSPSNKVTEKGKDVELRCDPISGHTALYWYRQSLGQGLEFLIYFQGNSAPDKSGLPSDRFSAERTGGSVSTLTIQRTQQEDSAVYLCASSSQAGYQETQYFGPGTRLLVL.